Following are 25 T cell receptor beta chains from one sample sequenced in a study of long-term antiretroviral therapy in people with HIV. A v3.0 immunoSEQ assay was performed at survey level. Only in-frame clones appear in the TCRdb table, and some are missing; sequencing was by immunoSEQ multiplex PCR. Among some 9,700 clones listed, roughly 77% were seen once. Here the sequenced sample was unsorted PBMCs, taken 0.7 years after starting antiretroviral therapy. All receptors derive from a man aged 35 to 55 with HIV.

The V call is TRBV11-2, the J call TRBJ2-1; D gene unclear. CDR1 and CDR2 (germline): SGHAT, FQNNGV. The V gene lost 6 bases and the J gene lost 4 bases, with 7 bases spanning the gap. The CDR3 is made up of 12 amino acids. The CDR3, as DNA: TGTGCCAGCAGGTACCTATACAATGAGCAGTTCTTC. Its protein product is CASRYLYNEQFF.

V is TRBV7-9 and J is TRBJ2-2; D uncertain. The CDR3 length is 15 residues. V dropped 3 bases and J dropped 0 bases, with 8 bases sitting between them. Germline CDR1 is SEHNR and CDR2 is FQNEAQ (reference sequence). The CDR3 region is CASSLSQANTGELFF. The DNA for the CDR3 is TGTGCCAGCAGCTTGAGTCAAGCGAACACCGGGGAGCTGTTTTTT.

This chain uses TRBV10-3 with TRBJ1-1; 7 bases are shared with TRBD1. Trimming cost V 10 bases and J 6 bases; bases outside gene matches: 5. The CDR3 sequence is 11 residues long. The germline V gene has CDR1 ENHRY and CDR2 SYGVKD. CDR3 sequence reads: CATLGTAEAFF. The CDR3 nucleotides read TGTGCCACCCTTGGGACAGCTGAAGCTTTCTTT.

The chain has TRBV10-3 and TRBJ1-2; 12 bases are shared with TRBD1. This CDR3 is built from 16 residues. Losses at the gene ends were 11 bases for V and 3 bases for J; bases not matched to a gene: 13. Germline V CDR1 and CDR2: ENHRY, SYGVKD. CDR3 bases: TGTGCCTCTAATTCCGGGACAGGGGGCGCGGACTATGGCTACACCTTC. Its translation: CASNSGTGGADYGYTF.

This rearrangement joins TRBV29-1 to TRBJ2-5, with D possibly matching TRBD2 (5 bases). CDR1 SQVTM and CDR2 ANQGSEA come from the germline V gene. Trimming pared 1 base from V and 2 bases from J, leaving 8 bases between. CDR3 length: 13 residues. The CDR3 DNA reads as TGCAGCGTTGAAGGGACTCGACAAGAGACCCAGTACTTC. Protein product: CSVEGTRQETQYF.

Only one count was recorded for this clone. The chain joins TRBV5-6 to TRBJ1-2; the D is unclear. The germline V gene encodes CDR1 SGHDT and CDR2 YYEEEE. This CDR3 comprises 13 residues. V was pared by 3 bases and J by 7 bases, with 13 bases between. DNA of the CDR3: TGTGCCAGCAGCTGGGGAGACATGGGTGGCTACACCTTC. It translates to CASSWGDMGGYTF.

This chain uses TRBV6-5 with TRBJ2-3; D uncertain. The V gene's germline CDR1 is MNHEY and CDR2 SVGAGI. The CDR3 is 14 residues long. The V and J ends lost 6 bases and 3 bases respectively, with 13 bases between them. The CDR3 is CASSQRSVTDTQYF. The CDR3 DNA reads as TGTGCCAGCAGCCAGAGATCTGTTACAGATACGCAGTATTTT.

This clone was seen a single time. This chain connects TRBV6-6 to TRBJ2-7; D unresolved. Trimming took off 2 bases at V and 3 bases at J, with 5 bases between the two ends. The CDR3 is 12 amino acids. Germline lookup yields CDR1 MNHNY and CDR2 SVGAGI (reference sequence). CDR3 loop: CASSYLLYEQYF. In DNA, the CDR3 is TGTGCCAGCAGTTACCTCCTCTACGAGCAGTACTTC.

Judged by abundance, this clone is medium-sized. This chain links TRBV29-1 with TRBJ2-7; D is unresolved. V lost 6 bases and J lost 3, with 21 bases in between. The CDR3 is 15 residues long. CDR1 and CDR2 (germline): SQVTM, ANQGSEA. CDR3 coding DNA: TGCAGCGTCGCTGGACGCCCGTCAAAGGACTACGAGCAGTACTTC. As protein: CSVAGRPSKDYEQYF.

This sequence joins TRBV28 and TRBJ1-2; the D gene is possibly TRBD1 (6 bases). CDR1 is MDHEN, CDR2 SYDVKM, per germline. V lost 2 bases and J lost 7, with 14 bases in between. The CDR3 covers 14 residues. CDR3 in DNA: TGTGCCAGCAGTTTAACGGGGGCAGGGTCTGGCTACACCTTC. Translated, it gives CASSLTGAGSGYTF.

The chain uses TRBV29-1 and TRBJ1-1; no clear D. Germline CDR1 is SQVTM and CDR2 is ANQGSEA. Trimming left V 4 bases short and J 1 base short, with 7 bases between. This CDR3 has 12 amino acids. The CDR3 protein is CSVAKANTEAFF. The CDR3 coding sequence is TGCAGCGTTGCAAAGGCGAACACTGAAGCTTTCTTT.

The chain is built from TRBV10-2 and TRBJ2-7, with 8 bases matching TRBD2. The CDR3 consists of 13 residues. Trimming cost V 6 bases and J 3 bases; bases outside gene matches: 4. Germline-derived CDR1 and CDR2 are WSHSY and SAAADI. The CDR3 reads CASRTSGFYEQYF. The CDR3 region has the DNA TGCGCCAGCAGAACTAGCGGATTCTACGAGCAGTACTTC.

In this sample, this clone is medium-sized. J is TRBJ2-3 and V is TRBV4-2; 13 bases map to TRBD2. The CDR3 extends over 17 amino acids. Germline CDR1 is LGHNA and CDR2 is YNFKEQ. Germline trimming cut 0 bases from V and 1 base from J; bases unmatched to any gene: 1. CDR3 nucleotide sequence: TGTGCCAGCAGCCAAGAACTAGCGGGAGGGGGCACAGATACGCAGTATTTT. Translated, it gives CASSQELAGGGTDTQYF.

The J gene is TRBJ2-5, the V gene TRBV10-3, with D perhaps matching TRBD2 (6 bases). Germline CDR1 is ENHRY and CDR2 is SYGVKD. The V gene lost 0 bases and the J gene lost 9 bases, with 14 bases spanning the gap. The CDR3 contains 14 residues. The CDR3 here is CAISESWGEESQYF. For the CDR3, the DNA is TGTGCCATCAGTGAGTCATGGGGGGAGGAGTCCCAGTACTTC.

The V and J genes are TRBV5-6 and TRBJ1-1; TRBD1 agrees at 7 bases. The CDR3 is 16 amino acids. Trimming took 4 bases from V and 4 from J; bases not matched to a gene: 13. Germline lookup yields CDR1 SGHDT and CDR2 YYEEEE. This chain's CDR3 is CASSSEKTGRGTEAFF. CDR3 bases: TGTGCCAGCAGCAGTGAGAAGACAGGGCGGGGCACTGAAGCTTTCTTT.

The rearrangement links TRBV6-6 to TRBJ2-1; no firm D call. Germline V gene data show CDR1 as MNHNY and CDR2 as SVGAGI (reference sequence). The CDR3 covers 15 residues. The V and J ends lost 5 bases and 0 bases respectively, with 11 bases between them. In DNA, the CDR3 is TGTGCCAGCAGTACCGAGCTAAGCTCCTACAATGAGCAGTTCTTC. This sequence encodes CASSTELSSYNEQFF.

The V call is TRBV6-6, the J call TRBJ1-1; D remains unclear. CDR1 and CDR2 (germline): MNHNY, SVGAGI (reference sequence). The length of the CDR3 is 15 residues. The V end was cut by 0 bases, the J end by 4 bases, with 12 bases between. CDR3 loop: CASSYSKSGSTEAFF. In DNA, the CDR3 is TGTGCCAGCAGTTACTCGAAATCTGGGAGCACTGAAGCTTTCTTT.

V is TRBV27 and J is TRBJ2-7, with 13 bases aligning to TRBD2. Germline CDR1 reads MNHEY; CDR2 reads SMNVEV (reference sequence). The CDR3 sequence is 17 residues long. The ends lost 0 bases at V and 3 bases at J; junction bases unmatched: 5. The CDR3 coding sequence is TGTGCCAGCAGTTTATCAGAACGGACTAGCGGGAGCTACGAGCAGTACTTC. This gives the protein CASSLSERTSGSYEQYF.

V usage is TRBV9 and J usage is TRBJ2-5, with TRBD2 matching 10 bases. Germline V gives CDR1 SGDLS, CDR2 YYNGEE. The CDR3 has 15 amino acids. V shed 0 bases and J 5 bases; nucleotides not matched to a gene: 4. CDR3 bases: TGTGCCAGCAGCGTAGCAGCGGGAGGGTTGGAGACCCAGTACTTC. Translation gives CASSVAAGGLETQYF.

V gene TRBV7-9 combines with J gene TRBJ2-1, with D perhaps given as TRBD1 or TRBD2 (6 bases each). V was cut by 1 base and J by 7 bases, with 14 bases left in between. The CDR3 extends over 15 amino acids. Germline V gene data show CDR1 as SEHNR and CDR2 as FQNEAQ (reference sequence). The CDR3 DNA reads as TGTGCCAGCAGCTTAGGAGGAGGGGGGTTGAATGAGCAGTTCTTC. Protein product: CASSLGGGGLNEQFF.

The genes are TRBV5-6 and TRBJ2-7; 10 nucleotides align to TRBD2. The CDR3 loop spans 17 amino acids. The germline gives CDR1 SGHDT, CDR2 YYEEEE. With 4 bases clipped from V and 4 bases from J, the junction kept 14 bases outside the gene matches. The CDR3 nucleotides read TGTGCCAGCAGCCCGGAGCTAGCGGGGGAGACTGTGTACGAGCAGTACTTC. Protein: CASSPELAGETVYEQYF.

The chain recombines TRBV4-2 with TRBJ2-7, with 8 nucleotides matching TRBD2. Losses at the gene ends were 6 bases for V and 2 bases for J; bases not matched to a gene: 3. The germline V gene encodes CDR1 LGHNA and CDR2 YNFKEQ. This CDR3 comprises 13 residues. CDR3 coding DNA: TGTGCCAGCAGGTTTAGCGGGACCTACGAGCAGTACTTC. It specifies CASRFSGTYEQYF.

This clone was observed a few times. The chain links TRBV7-9 to TRBJ2-2; D is unresolved. Trimming took 1 base from V and 6 from J, leaving 3 bases between them. Germline values: CDR1 SEHNR, CDR2 FQNEAQ (reference sequence). This CDR3 comprises 12 residues. The CDR3 is CASSLVSGELFF. In DNA form, the CDR3 reads TGTGCCAGCAGCTTAGTTTCCGGGGAGCTGTTTTTT.

This chain uses TRBV10-2 with TRBJ2-1; 7 bases line up with TRBD2. The germline CDR1 and CDR2 sequences are WSHSY and SAAADI. The J segment lost 4 bases and the V segment lost 5 bases, leaving 8 bases of the junction unmatched. This CDR3 spans 15 amino acids. The CDR3 spells CASSSTAGVYNEQFF. CDR3 DNA sequence: TGCGCCAGCAGTTCTACGGCGGGAGTTTACAATGAGCAGTTCTTC.

The chain is built from TRBV11-2 and TRBJ2-5; D call uncertain. The CDR3 totals 11 residues. The germline V and J ends were trimmed by 4 bases and 4 bases, with 4 bases remaining between them. CDR1 is SGHAT, CDR2 FQNNGV, per germline. CDR3 DNA sequence: TGTGCCAGCAGCTCCCTAGAGACCCAGTACTTC. Protein: CASSSLETQYF.